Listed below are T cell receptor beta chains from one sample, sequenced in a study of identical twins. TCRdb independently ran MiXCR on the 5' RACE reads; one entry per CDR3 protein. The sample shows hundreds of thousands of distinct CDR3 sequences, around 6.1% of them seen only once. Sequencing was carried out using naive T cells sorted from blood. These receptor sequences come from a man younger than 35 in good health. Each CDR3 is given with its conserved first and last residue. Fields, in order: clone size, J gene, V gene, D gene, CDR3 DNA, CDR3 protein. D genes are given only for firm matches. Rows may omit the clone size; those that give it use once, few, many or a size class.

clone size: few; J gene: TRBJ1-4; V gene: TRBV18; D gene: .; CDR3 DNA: TGTGCCAGCTCACCGGGGCTGGGTGTGGATGAAAAACTGTTTTTT; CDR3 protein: CASSPGLGVDEKLFF
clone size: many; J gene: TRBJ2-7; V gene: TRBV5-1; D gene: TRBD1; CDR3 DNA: TGCGCCAGCAGCTTGGGTTGGACAGGGAGCTCCTACGAGCAGTACTTC; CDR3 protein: CASSLGWTGSSYEQYF
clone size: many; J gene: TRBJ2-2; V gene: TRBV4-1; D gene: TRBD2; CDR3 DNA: TGCGCCAGCAGCCAGGCGGGACTAGCGGTCGGGGAGCTGTTTTTT; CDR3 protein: CASSQAGLAVGELFF
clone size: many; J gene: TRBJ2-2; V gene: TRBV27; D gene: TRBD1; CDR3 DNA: TGTGCCAGCAGTCCAAGGACAGGCGGGGAGCTGTTTTTT; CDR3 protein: CASSPRTGGELFF
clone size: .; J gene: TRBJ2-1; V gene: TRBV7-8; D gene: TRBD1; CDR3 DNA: TGTGCCAGCAGCTTTAGGACAGGCTCCTACAATGAGCAGTTCTTC; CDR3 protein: CASSFRTGSYNEQFF
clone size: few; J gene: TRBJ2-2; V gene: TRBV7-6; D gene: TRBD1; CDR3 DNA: TGTGCCAGCAGCTTAGGACAGGGGCTGAACACCGGGGAGCTGTTTTTT; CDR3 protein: CASSLGQGLNTGELFF
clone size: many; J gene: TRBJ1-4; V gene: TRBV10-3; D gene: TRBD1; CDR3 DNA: TGTGCCATCAGTTTGGACAGGGCGGGGGAAAAACTGTTTTTT; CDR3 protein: CAISLDRAGEKLFF
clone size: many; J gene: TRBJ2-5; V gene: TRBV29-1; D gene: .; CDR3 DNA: TGCAGCGTTGTCCTCGGGCTGGAAGGGGAGACCCAGTACTTC; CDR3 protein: CSVVLGLEGETQYF
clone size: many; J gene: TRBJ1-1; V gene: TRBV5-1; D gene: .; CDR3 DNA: TGCGCCAGCACCCCAACGGAGAACACTGAAGCTTTCTTT; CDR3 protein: CASTPTENTEAFF
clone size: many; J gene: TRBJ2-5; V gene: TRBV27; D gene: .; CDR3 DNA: TGTGCCAGCAGTTTATCTAGGAGGGAAGAGACCCAGTACTTC; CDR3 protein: CASSLSRREETQYF
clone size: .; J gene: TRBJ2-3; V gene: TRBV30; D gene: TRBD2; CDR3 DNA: TGTGCCTGGGGGCCTAGCGGGAGGGGAGATACGCAGTATTTT; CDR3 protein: CAWGPSGRGDTQYF
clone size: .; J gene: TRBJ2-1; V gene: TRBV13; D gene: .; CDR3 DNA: TGTGCCAGCAGCCACGGCAGCGGAAGATACAATGAGCAGTTCTTC; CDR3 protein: CASSHGSGRYNEQFF
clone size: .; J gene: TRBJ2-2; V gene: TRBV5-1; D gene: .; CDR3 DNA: TGCGCCAGCAGCTTGGCCGTAGGGTCGGCCGGGGAGCTGTTTTTT; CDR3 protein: CASSLAVGSAGELFF
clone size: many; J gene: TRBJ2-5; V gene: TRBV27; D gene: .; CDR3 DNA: TGTGCCAGCAGCATAACTAGCTTGGAGACCCAGTACTTC; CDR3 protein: CASSITSLETQYF
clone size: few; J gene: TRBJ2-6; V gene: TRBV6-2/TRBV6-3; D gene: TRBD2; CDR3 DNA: TGTGCCAGCAGCCCCCAGTGGGGGGGTGAGTCCGGGGCCAACGTCCTGACTTTC; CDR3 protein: CASSPQWGGESGANVLTF
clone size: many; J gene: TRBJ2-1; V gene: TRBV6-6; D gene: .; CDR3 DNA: TGTGCCAGCAGTGCGACTCGCAATGAGCAGTTCTTC; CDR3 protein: CASSATRNEQFF